These T cell receptor beta chains were read from a single sample in a study of shared clonotypes between healthy human individuals. The data were produced by immunoSEQ multiplex PCR, yet TCRdb's version contains in-frame clones alone and is incomplete. The table lists some 2 million clones, 85% to 95% of them singletons. Sequencing was done on a sample of naive CD4+ T cells sorted from blood. The receptors here all came from a man younger than 30 in good health. Both conserved end residues are part of each CDR3.

v_gene,CDR3aa
TRBV6-5,CASSQQLSGANVLTF
TRBV11-1,CASSFGTSISDTQYF
TRBV5-1,CASSELSGGYNEQFF
TRBV2,CASSVSGAGEKLFF
TRBV30,CAWSVLGRVGEKLFF
TRBV6-5,CASMRGGGTDTQYF
TRBV28,CASSSSSTGNQETQYF
TRBV7-3,CASSVHGQSTDTQYF
TRBV7-9,CASSLASGELFF
TRBV28,CASSKPGLAGPAGELFF
TRBV6-1,CASNQGGYGYTF
TRBV30,CAWSVIWWREQGNTGELFF
TRBV6-5,CASSYRAPLTYEQYF
TRBV30,CAWAGTGNTGELFF
TRBV11-1,CASSLQEAPTDTQYF
TRBV6-1,CASWRDGSQPQHF
TRBV19,CASTSSWGKETQYF
TRBV30,CAWSRQGRSPLHF
TRBV27,CASSSGGRETQYF
TRBV6-5,CASRPGAGNTIYF
TRBV11-2,CASSLVSYNSPLHF
TRBV5-1,CASRGGTVNTGELFF
TRBV5-1,CASSLGPPNEQFF
TRBV6-1,CASRAGTTNTEAFF
TRBV5-5,CASSQIEGSPLHF
TRBV28,CASSAGSIGPYEQYF
TRBV4-1,CASSQGREYEQYF
TRBV19,CASSIGRFSGANVLTF
TRBV10-1,CASSDMASHARYDEQYF
TRBV27,CASRQGSSNQPQHF
TRBV30,CAWSHGAGELFF
TRBV29-1,CSVAWESSEQYF
TRBV12-5,CASGLVFAGNTGELFF
TRBV2,CASSKGGSGHQPQHF
TRBV10-3,CAISAGQGAAYEQYF